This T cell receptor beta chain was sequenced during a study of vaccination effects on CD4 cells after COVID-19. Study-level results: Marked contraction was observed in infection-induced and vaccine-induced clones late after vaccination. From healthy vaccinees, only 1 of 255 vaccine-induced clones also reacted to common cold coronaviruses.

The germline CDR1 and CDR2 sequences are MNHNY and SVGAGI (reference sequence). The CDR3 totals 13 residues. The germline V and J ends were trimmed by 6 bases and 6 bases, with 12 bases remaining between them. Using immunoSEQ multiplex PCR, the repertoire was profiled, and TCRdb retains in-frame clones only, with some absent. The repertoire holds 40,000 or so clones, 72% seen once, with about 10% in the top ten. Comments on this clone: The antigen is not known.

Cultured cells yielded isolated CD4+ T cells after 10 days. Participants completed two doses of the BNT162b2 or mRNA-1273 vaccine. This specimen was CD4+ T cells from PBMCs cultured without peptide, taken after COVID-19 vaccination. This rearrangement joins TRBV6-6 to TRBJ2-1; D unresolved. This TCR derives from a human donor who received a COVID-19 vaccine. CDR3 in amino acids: CASSQNRGNEQFF. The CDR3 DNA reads TGTGCCAGCAGCCAAAACAGAGGCAATGAGCAGTTCTTC.